The 28 T cell receptor beta chains below were found in one sample sequenced in a study of cytomegalovirus exposure and HLA in healthy donors (dated by TCRdb to between 2016 and 2019). Preparation of the library involved the immunoSEQ multiplex PCR assay. The table comes from immuneACCESS by way of TCRdb, which keeps in-frame sequences with V and J called. Part of the clones is missing from these tables; in studies checked, under half for an unresolved V gene and the rest for unknown reasons. In this sample the table shows around 70,000 clones, around 96% of which occur a single time. The ten largest clonotypes hold 3% to 3.5% of the sample. What was sequenced was PBMCs. The receptors come from a man aged 18 to 30 in good health and CMV-seronegative.

This sequence joins TRBV30 and TRBJ1-4, with D unclear. V lost 0 bases and J lost 10, with 15 bases in between. The CDR3 sequence is 14 residues long. From germline, CDR1 is GTSNPN and CDR2 SVGIG (reference sequence). The CDR3 DNA is TGTGCCTGGAGTGTCCCGGTCACGAGTGGAAAACTGTTTTTT. It yields the protein CAWSVPVTSGKLFF.

The V gene is TRBV6-1, the J gene TRBJ2-2, with TRBD2 identical over 7 bases. Per germline, CDR1 MNHNS and CDR2 SASEGT. The CDR3 totals 14 residues. The V segment lost 7 bases and the J segment 1 base; nucleotides outside the gene matches: 3. CDR3 loop: CASTAGVNTGELFF. CDR3 nucleotides: TGTGCCAGCACGGCGGGAGTGAACACCGGGGAGCTGTTTTTT.

V gene TRBV6-1 combines with J gene TRBJ1-2, with D perhaps TRBD1 (6 bases). The V end lost 4 bases, the J end lost 3 bases, and 12 bases lay between the germline ends. This CDR3 is built from 14 residues. CDR1 and CDR2 from the germline V gene are MNHNS and SASEGT. The CDR3 DNA reads TGTGCCAGCAGTGCGACCGCAGGGGACTATGGCTACACCTTC. Its translation is CASSATAGDYGYTF.

J is TRBJ1-1 and V is TRBV19; D not certain. CDR1 and CDR2 (germline): LNHDA, SQIVND (reference sequence). With 3 bases removed from V and 7 bases from J, the gap between germline ends came to 12 bases. This CDR3 is built from 13 residues. The CDR3 loop reads CASSIFRGSEAFF. The CDR3 DNA reads as TGTGCCAGTAGTATTTTCCGCGGGAGTGAAGCTTTCTTT.

V is TRBV29-1 and J is TRBJ2-5; TRBD2 matches 8 bases. The CDR3 length is 16 residues. The germline V gene encodes CDR1 SQVTM and CDR2 ANQGSEA. V lost 6 bases and J lost 0; bases outside the gene matches: 12. The DNA for the CDR3 is TGCAGCGTAGTAAACCCAGCGGGGGCATACCAAGAGACCCAGTACTTC. It specifies CSVVNPAGAYQETQYF.

The chain has TRBV7-9 and TRBJ1-5, with 7 bases that match TRBD1. From germline, CDR1 is SEHNR and CDR2 FQNEAQ (reference sequence). The CDR3 totals 15 residues. J gave up 4 bases and V 6 bases, and 9 bases lay outside the gene matches. The CDR3: CASSALGTENQPQHF. The DNA for the CDR3 is TGTGCCAGCAGTGCCCTCGGGACAGAGAATCAGCCCCAGCATTTT.

This clone occurred once. The chain joins TRBV20-1 to TRBJ1-4; D call uncertain. Germline-derived CDR1 and CDR2 are DFQATT and SNEGSKA (reference sequence). V lost 0 bases, J lost 10 bases, and 6 bases lay in between. The CDR3 has 11 residues. In DNA, the CDR3 is TGCAGTGCTAGAGATCTAGGAAAACTGTTTTTT. It translates to CSARDLGKLFF.

The chain employs TRBV27 and TRBJ1-5; no clear D. V was cut by 2 bases and J by 0 bases, with 5 bases left in between. This CDR3 spans 14 amino acids. CDR1 MNHEY and CDR2 SMNVEV come from the germline V gene (reference sequence). CDR3 in DNA: TGTGCCAGCAGTTTACACGGTAGCAATCAGCCCCAGCATTTT. Amino acids: CASSLHGSNQPQHF.

This clone was counted a single time. V and J are TRBV30 and TRBJ1-3; D is unclear. V lost 1 base to trimming and J lost 0 bases, with 7 bases between them. Germline CDR1 reads GTSNPN; CDR2 reads SVGIG (reference sequence). The CDR3 spans 14 residues. The CDR3 region has the DNA TGTGCCTGGAGTGGCCAAGCCTCTGGAAACACCATATATTTT. This sequence encodes CAWSGQASGNTIYF.

The V call is TRBV11-2, the J call TRBJ1-2; D is possibly TRBD1 (6 bases). CDR3 length: 13 amino acids. Trimming pared 5 bases from V and 3 bases from J, leaving 10 bases between. CDR1 and CDR2 from the germline V gene are SGHAT and FQNNGV. The CDR3 reads CASSRTVYYGYTF. CDR3 sequence (DNA): TGTGCCAGCAGCCGGACAGTGTACTATGGCTACACCTTC.

The gene calls are TRBV5-6 and TRBJ1-5, with D maybe TRBD1 (5 bases). The CDR3 runs to 13 residues. Germline CDR1 is SGHDT and CDR2 is YYEEEE. Between the trimmed V and J ends, which lost 4 bases and 5 bases, there was a span of 10 bases. In DNA, the CDR3 is TGTGCCAGCAGCCAGGGTGCAGATCAGCCCCAGCATTTT. The encoded protein is CASSQGADQPQHF.

This chain uses TRBV5-1 with TRBJ2-7; no clear D. The length of the CDR3 is 13 residues. Looked up from germline, CDR1 is SGHRS and CDR2 is YFSETQ. Trimming stripped 0 bases from V and 5 bases from J, with 9 bases between. The CDR3 loop reads CASSLGLSNEQYF. For the CDR3, the DNA is TGCGCCAGCAGCTTGGGACTCTCTAACGAGCAGTACTTC.

This chain joins TRBV28 and TRBJ1-2, with D uncertain. Germline V lookup: CDR1 MDHEN, CDR2 SYDVKM. CDR3 length: 11 residues. V was cut by 1 base and J by 7 bases, with 4 bases left in between. CDR3 bases: TGTGCCAGCAGTTTATCGGGTGGCTACACCTTC. This sequence encodes CASSLSGGYTF.

The chain couples TRBV5-1 to TRBJ2-2, with a weak D call TRBD1 (5 bases). V was clipped by 0 bases and J by 8 bases, with 11 bases between them. The CDR3 is 14 amino acids. The V gene's germline CDR1 is SGHRS and CDR2 YFSETQ. Here the CDR3 DNA reads TGCGCCAGCAGCTTGGGGCTTAACAGGGGGGAGCTGTTTTTT. Translated, it gives CASSLGLNRGELFF.

The rearrangement joins TRBV9 to TRBJ2-1; D remains unclear. The germline V gene encodes CDR1 SGDLS and CDR2 YYNGEE. The V end was cut by 0 bases, the J end by 6 bases, with 7 bases between. The CDR3 covers 13 residues. CDR3 in DNA: TGTGCCAGCAGCGTAGGTGTCGTCAATGAGCAGTTCTTC. Translated: CASSVGVVNEQFF.

The chain joins TRBV19 to TRBJ2-7; the D gene is possibly TRBD1 (6 bases). The V end lost 8 bases, the J end lost 7 bases, and 21 bases lay between the germline ends. This CDR3 comprises 14 residues. Germline loops: CDR1 LNHDA, CDR2 SQIVND (reference sequence). CDR3 in DNA: TGTGCCAGTTCCTATAGGGGACACTCCCAGGAGCAGTACTTC. It encodes CASSYRGHSQEQYF.

CDR3: CATRQGEVDTQYF. The CDR3 nucleotides are TGTGCCACTCGACAGGGCGAGGTCGATACGCAGTATTTT. The rearrangement joins TRBV2 to TRBJ2-3, with TRBD1 matching over 7 bases. Unmatched junction bases numbered 10, after V lost 10 bases and J lost 6 bases. This CDR3 is 13 amino acids long. CDR1 and CDR2 (germline): SNHLY, FYNNEI. Full variable domain (outside the CDR3, taken from reference TRBV2 and TRBJ2-3): EPEVTQTPSHQVTQMGQEVILRCVPISNHLYFYWYRQILGQKVEFLVSFYNNEISEKSEIFDDQFSVERPDGSNFTLKIRSTKLEDSAMYFCATRQGEVDTQYFGPGTRLTVL.

A single count supports this clone. Other DNA sequences of this sample code for an identical CDR3. V is TRBV27 and J is TRBJ1-4, with D perhaps TRBD1 (5 bases). CDR3 size: 14 residues. Per the germline V gene, CDR1 is MNHEY and CDR2 is SMNVEV (reference sequence). The V end lost 3 bases, the J end lost 7 bases, and 12 bases lay between the germline ends. CDR3 loop: CASSFRGQGEKLFF. The CDR3, as DNA: TGTGCCAGCAGTTTTCGTGGGCAGGGTGAAAAACTGTTTTTT.

The CDR3 DNA reads as TGTGCCACCACAGGGGGCAAGGGCATTCAGTACTTC. Translation gives CATTGGKGIQYF. This rearrangement joins TRBV6-5 to TRBJ2-4; 9 bases fit TRBD1. The V segment lost 10 bases and the J segment 9 bases; nucleotides outside the gene matches: 7. Germline-derived CDR1 and CDR2 are MNHEY and SVGAGI. This CDR3 is built from 12 residues.

The rearrangement uses TRBV27 and TRBJ2-2; a possible D gene is TRBD2 (5 bases). The CDR3 has 15 residues. Germline lookup yields CDR1 MNHEY and CDR2 SMNVEV (reference sequence). V was pared by 5 bases and J by 4 bases, with 14 bases between. CDR3: CASSPPRGLTGELFF. CDR3 in DNA: TGTGCCAGCAGTCCCCCCCGAGGGCTCACCGGGGAGCTGTTTTTT.

The chain is built from TRBV6-5 and TRBJ2-7, with a possible D match to TRBD1 (6 bases). V shed 1 base and J shed 2 bases, with 12 bases lying between them. The CDR3 has 15 residues. Germline lookup yields CDR1 MNHEY and CDR2 SVGAGI. The CDR3 region is CASSYYPDRTYEQYF. The CDR3 DNA reads TGTGCCAGCAGTTACTATCCCGACAGGACCTACGAGCAGTACTTC.

V gene TRBV30 combines with J gene TRBJ1-5; possibly TRBD1 for D (6 bases). Germline loops: CDR1 GTSNPN, CDR2 SVGIG (reference sequence). V shed 2 bases and J shed 7 bases, with 12 bases lying between them. The CDR3 contains 13 residues. In nucleotides, the CDR3 is TGTGCCTGGAGTCGGGGGGCAAAGCAGCCCCAGCATTTT. The encoded protein is CAWSRGAKQPQHF.

The chain recombines TRBV7-6 with TRBJ2-5, with D unresolved. This CDR3 comprises 19 residues. The V gene lost 5 bases and the J gene lost 5 bases, with 30 bases spanning the gap. Germline loops: CDR1 SGHVS, CDR2 FNYEAQ. The CDR3 region is CASSPTTYWAFPLPETQYF. The CDR3 DNA sequence: TGTGCCAGCAGCCCCACAACCTACTGGGCGTTTCCCCTCCCCGAGACCCAGTACTTC.

This CDR3 is CASSQAPGQGEGGEKLFF. The DNA of the CDR3 is TGTGCCAGCAGCCAAGCGCCGGGACAGGGAGAGGGAGGCGAAAAACTGTTTTTT. This chain joins TRBV4-2 and TRBJ1-4; 9 bases are shared with TRBD1. Germline CDR1 and CDR2: LGHNA and YNFKEQ. The CDR3 has 18 amino acids. With V trimmed by 1 base and J by 8 bases, 14 bases remained unmatched.

The rearrangement links TRBV6-5 to TRBJ1-2; a weak D match, TRBD1 (5 bases). The V end was cut by 2 bases, the J end by 7 bases, with 11 bases between. The germline CDR1 and CDR2 sequences are MNHEY and SVGAGI. This CDR3 comprises 13 residues. The CDR3 spells CASSYGGTRGYTF. CDR3 nucleotides: TGTGCCAGCAGTTACGGAGGGACCCGTGGCTACACCTTC.

The gene calls are TRBV28 and TRBJ2-1; 7 bases are a match to TRBD1. Germline CDR1 is MDHEN and CDR2 is SYDVKM. The CDR3 is 14 residues long. Losses at the gene ends were 6 bases for V and 6 bases for J; bases not matched to a gene: 8. The CDR3 here is CASRSTGQINEQFF. The CDR3 DNA is TGTGCCAGCAGATCGACGGGACAGATCAATGAGCAGTTCTTC. Complete variable domain (other parts from reference TRBV28 and TRBJ2-1): DVKVTQSSRYLVKRTGEKVFLECVQDMDHENMFWYRQDPGLGLRLIYFSYDVKMKEKGDIPEGYSVSREKKERFSLILESASTNQTSMYLCASRSTGQINEQFFGPGTRLTVL.

The CDR3 DNA reads as TGTGCCTGGAGGGGACAGGTCAATCAGCCCCAGCATTTT. It encodes CAWRGQVNQPQHF. The chain is built from TRBV30 and TRBJ1-5; 8 nucleotides match TRBD1. The CDR3 contains 13 residues. The trim removed 3 bases at V and 3 bases at J, leaving 1 base unmatched. The V gene's germline CDR1 is GTSNPN and CDR2 SVGIG (reference sequence).

J is TRBJ2-3 and V is TRBV30; 9 bases match TRBD2. Looked up from germline, CDR1 is GTSNPN and CDR2 is SVGIG (reference sequence). The CDR3 sequence is 13 residues long. V shed 7 bases and J 1 base; nucleotides not matched to a gene: 3. This chain's CDR3 is CASIAGGTDTQYF. CDR3 sequence (DNA): TGTGCCTCTATAGCGGGGGGCACAGATACGCAGTATTTT.